This T cell receptor beta chain is from a study of neurological immune-mediated disorders. Study-wide points: HTLV-1-associated myelopathy had the most TCR clonal expansion, and multiple sclerosis had the least, less than healthy controls.

V dropped 5 bases and J dropped 3 bases, with 9 bases sitting between them. Germline-derived CDR1 and CDR2 are SGHDT and YYEEEE. The CDR3 covers 13 residues. Preparation of the unsorted libraries drew on 2 million PBMCs stored at -80 C. This clonotype was found many times. Antigen: not known. Synthesis of cDNA was performed by 5'RACE using 10-nucleotide random UMIs. One entry per CDR3 protein results from TCRdb running MiXCR on the 5' RACE reads. The table includes 55,000 to 70,000 distinct CDR3 sequences, roughly 3.9% detected once. This clonotype was obtained from a man between 25 and 39 years old with multiple sclerosis. Sequenced input: PBMCs. The rearrangement uses TRBV5-6 and TRBJ1-5; no firm D call. The CDR3 sequence is CASSSGNNQPQHF. The CDR3 bases are TGTGCCAGCAGTTCAGGTAACAATCAGCCCCAGCATTTT.